This T cell receptor (beta chain) was retrieved from a study of CD8 T cells in Susac syndrome. The RNA input was 0.5 to 1 ug, and it was reverse transcribed with random hexamers. Coverage of TCR beta CDR3 amplification by immunoSEQ multiplex PCR extended to 54 Vbeta and 13 Jbeta. TCRdb analysed the immunoSEQ multiplex PCR reads with MiXCR anew, one entry per CDR3 protein. The profile shows about 240,000 distinct CDR3 sequences, about 95% of them singletons. The sequence was collected from a human donor with Susac syndrome. The sequencing sample was made of CD4+ T cells from PBMCs.

The CDR3 DNA is TGTGCGACTGTCCTACCAACCGGAAACACCATATATTTT. Residues: CATVLPTGNTIYF. The chain couples TRBV30 to TRBJ1-3; D gene uncertain. Germline V lookup: CDR1 GTSNPN, CDR2 SVGIG (reference sequence). The CDR3 spans 13 residues. Complete variable domain (other parts from reference TRBV30 and TRBJ1-3): SQTIHQWPATLVQPVGSPLSLECTVEGTSNPNLYWYRQAAGRGLQLLFYSVGIGQISSEVPQNLSASRPQDRQFILSSKKLLLSDSGFYLCATVLPTGNTIYFGEGSWLTVV.